The rows below give T cell receptor beta chains drawn from one sample of a study of cytomegalovirus exposure and HLA in healthy donors. Using immunoSEQ multiplex PCR, the repertoire was profiled, and TCRdb retains in-frame clones only, with some absent. Here the sample spans 150,000 to 180,000 clones, around 84% being singletons. Sequenced: PBMCs. The source of these receptors is a human donor in good health. The CDR3 runs from the conserved cysteine through the conserved F or W. The D gene is left open where the match is weak. Clone size appears in some rows only: once, few, many, or a class for an expanded clone.

>TRBD1|once|TRBV29-1|TRBJ2-3
TGCAGCGTCGATATAGACAGGGAAACTACAGATACGCAGTATTTT
CSVDIDRETTDTQYF
>TRBD2|-|TRBV4-1|TRBJ2-3
TGCGCCAGCAGCCAAGATGGAACGGGGAGGGGTACAGATACGCAGTATTTT
CASSQDGTGRGTDTQYF
>TRBD2|-|TRBV30|TRBJ2-2
TGTGCCTGGAGCCTGGGGAGGACTAGCGGGAACACCGGGGAGCTGTTTTTT
CAWSLGRTSGNTGELFF
>TRBD2|few|TRBV12-5|TRBJ2-5
TGTGCTAGTGGGATACGGGGGGGAGAGACCCAGTACTTC
CASGIRGGETQYF
>-|-|TRBV7-3|TRBJ1-1
TGTGCCAGCAGCTTGGAGGTGGTGAGCACTGAAGCTTTCTTT
CASSLEVVSTEAFF
>TRBD2|-|TRBV25-1|TRBJ2-2
TGTGCCAGCAAACGACTAGCGGGCCCCGGGGAGCTGTTTTTT
CASKRLAGPGELFF
>TRBD1|-|TRBV9|TRBJ1-1
TGTGCCAGCAGCCGACAGGGTGGGCCCACTGAAGCTTTCTTT
CASSRQGGPTEAFF
>-|-|TRBV29-1|TRBJ1-1
TGCAGCGTTGAGACGGGGGACCTCACTGAAGCTTTCTTT
CSVETGDLTEAFF
>TRBD1|-|TRBV11-2|TRBJ2-7
TGTGCCAGCAGCGCGGGACAGGGGGGCGAGCAGTACTTC
CASSAGQGGEQYF
>TRBD2|few|TRBV12-5|TRBJ2-3
TGTGCTAGTGGCCATAGCAGACTAGCGGGCGTCCGTCGGAGCACAGATACGCAGTATTTT
CASGHSRLAGVRRSTDTQYF
>-|-|TRBV4-1|TRBJ2-7
TGCGCCAGCAGCCAAGCTCCCGGTGACTACGAGCAGTACTTC
CASSQAPGDYEQYF
>TRBD1|-|TRBV27|TRBJ2-7
TGTGCCAGCAGTCCGACAGGGGACTACGAGCAGTACTTC
CASSPTGDYEQYF
>-|-|TRBV30|TRBJ2-1
TGTGCCTGGAGCGTCCGGAGGGCCGATAGTACGCAGTTCTTC
CAWSVRRADSTQFF
>-|-|TRBV12-5|TRBJ2-2
TGTGCTAGTGGTTTGTCAACAGGATCCACCGGGGAGCTGTTTTTT
CASGLSTGSTGELFF
>TRBD1|few|TRBV7-2|TRBJ1-5
TGTGCCAGCAGCTTAGCCAGGGGGGGCAATCAGCCCCAGCATTTT
CASSLARGGNQPQHF
>-|-|TRBV13|TRBJ2-7
TGTGCCAGCAGCTCCCCAGGGATTCCCTACGAGCAGTACTTC
CASSSPGIPYEQYF
>-|-|TRBV4-1|TRBJ1-1
TGCGCCAGCAGCCAAGAACCTAGGAACACTGAAGCTTTCTTT
CASSQEPRNTEAFF
>-|-|TRBV28|TRBJ2-3
TGTGCCAGCATCAGAGGATACACAGATACGCAGTATTTT
CASIRGYTDTQYF
>-|-|TRBV7-9|TRBJ1-2
TGTGCCAGCAGCTTTTCAGGTACACCGTTGGACTCCTTC
CASSFSGTPLDSF
>-|-|TRBV11-2|TRBJ2-2
TGTGCCAGCAGCTCTTACCCAGCTCCCACAGGGATCGGGGAGCTGTTTTTT
CASSSYPAPTGIGELFF
>-|-|TRBV19|TRBJ1-2
TGTGCCAGTAGTAAGGGTTCAGGACTCACGGGGGGCTACACCTTC
CASSKGSGLTGGYTF
>-|-|TRBV19|TRBJ2-7
TGTGCCAGTAGTTTGGACATAACCTCCTACGAGCAGTACTTC
CASSLDITSYEQYF
>TRBD2|-|TRBV18|TRBJ2-1
TGTGCCAGCTCACCTATAGCGGGAGGGCTTAACAATGAGCAGTTCTTC
CASSPIAGGLNNEQFF
>-|-|TRBV7-9|TRBJ1-1
TGTGCCAGCAGCCCCGCCATGGACTCGAACACTGAAGCTTTCTTT
CASSPAMDSNTEAFF
>-|-|TRBV5-5|TRBJ1-1
TGTGCCAGCAGCTTGGTAATATCGAACACTGAAGCTTTCTTT
CASSLVISNTEAFF
>TRBD1|-|TRBV4-3|TRBJ2-7
TGCGCCAGCAGCCAAGAGGGGTCGGGGACAGGGGGCTTTTACGAGCAGTACTTC
CASSQEGSGTGGFYEQYF
>-|-|TRBV28|TRBJ2-7
TGTGCCAGCAGTGAGACTTATACCTACGAGCAGTACTTC
CASSETYTYEQYF
>-|-|TRBV20-1|TRBJ2-1
TGCAGTGCTCTTAGTGGCGGTGAGCAGTTCTTC
CSALSGGEQFF
>-|-|TRBV7-7|TRBJ2-5
TGTGCCAGCAGCCCGAATTTTTTGAGAGGAGCGCAAGAGACCCAGTACTTC
CASSPNFLRGAQETQYF
>-|-|TRBV5-5|TRBJ2-7
TGTGCCAGCAGCAAGGACTGGGTTCTTTACGAGCAGTACTTC
CASSKDWVLYEQYF
>-|-|TRBV5-1|TRBJ2-5
TGCGCCAGCAGCTTCCAGATCGATCAAGAGACCCAGTACTTC
CASSFQIDQETQYF
>-|few|TRBV4-1|TRBJ1-6
TGCGCCAGCAGCAATACAGATACCCTTTCACCCCTCCACTTT
CASSNTDTLSPLHF
>-|-|TRBV27|TRBJ2-3
TGTGCCAGCAGTTTAAGCGCGACGAGGATAAGCACAGATACGCAGTATTTT
CASSLSATRISTDTQYF
>-|-|TRBV5-4|TRBJ1-2
TGTGCCAGCAGCCTCCCGGGAGTATGGAATAACTATGGCTACACCTTC
CASSLPGVWNNYGYTF
>TRBD2|-|TRBV7-8|TRBJ2-7
TGTGCCAGCAGCTGGGGACTAGCGGGAGATGGGAGCTCCTACGAGCAGTACTTC
CASSWGLAGDGSSYEQYF
>TRBD1|few|TRBV19|TRBJ2-2
TGTGCCAGTAGTCCCCGACAGGGTCGGACCGGGGAGCTGTTTTTT
CASSPRQGRTGELFF
>TRBD1|-|TRBV6-5|TRBJ1-2
TGTGCCAGCAGGCGACATGACAGGGCTTATGGCTACACCTTC
CASRRHDRAYGYTF
>-|-|TRBV28|TRBJ2-3
TGTGCCAGCAGTATGGGCAGGGCGGATACGCAGTATTTT
CASSMGRADTQYF
>TRBD2|once|TRBV27|TRBJ2-3
TGTGCCAGTCGAGCGGGGACTAGCACAGATACGCAGTATTTT
CASRAGTSTDTQYF
>TRBD1|-|TRBV9|TRBJ1-1
TGTGCCAGCAGCGAACGGACAGGGAACACTGAAGCTTTCTTT
CASSERTGNTEAFF
>-|few|TRBV18|TRBJ2-7
TGTGCCAGCTCACCTGGACAGCCCGCTCGGGAGCAGTACTTC
CASSPGQPAREQYF
>TRBD1|few|TRBV5-1|TRBJ1-6
TGCGCCAGCAGAACGACAGGGGATGGATCACCCCTCCACTTT
CASRTTGDGSPLHF
>-|-|TRBV7-9|TRBJ2-5
TGTGCCAGCAGCCGGCCGACGGGAGACGATTTGGGGACCCAGTACTTC
CASSRPTGDDLGTQYF
>TRBD2|-|TRBV13|TRBJ2-3
TGTGCCAGCAGCCCGACTAGCTCCAAGTCAGATACGCAGTATTTT
CASSPTSSKSDTQYF
>TRBD2|-|TRBV5-1|TRBJ2-5
TGCGCCAGCAGCCAAGCAGCGGGAGGGACGTACGAGACCCAGTACTTC
CASSQAAGGTYETQYF
>-|-|TRBV6-4|TRBJ2-1
TGTGCCAGCAGTGAGCGGGGCAACAATGAGCAGTTCTTC
CASSERGNNEQFF
>-|once|TRBV15|TRBJ2-5
TGTGCCACGGGGCGTCCCCAAGAGACCCAGTACTTC
CATGRPQETQYF
>TRBD2|few|TRBV7-9|TRBJ2-3
TGTGCCAGCAGCTCGCGGGGGGGAGACACAGATACGCAGTATTTT
CASSSRGGDTDTQYF
>-|few|TRBV7-2|TRBJ1-5
TGTGCCAGCAGCTTATCAGGGGGCAATCAGCCCCAGCATTTT
CASSLSGGNQPQHF
>-|-|TRBV11-2|TRBJ1-1
TGTGCCAGCAGCCCCCTCGGGGGGGGAGGCATGAACACTGAAGCTTTCTTT
CASSPLGGGGMNTEAFF
>-|-|TRBV14|TRBJ1-1
TGTGCCAGCAGCCAAGAGGGCTGGATGGCTTTCTTT
CASSQEGWMAFF
>TRBD1|-|TRBV27|TRBJ2-7
TGTGCCAGCAGTTTATCGCAGGGGGCCCCCTACGAGCAGTACTTC
CASSLSQGAPYEQYF